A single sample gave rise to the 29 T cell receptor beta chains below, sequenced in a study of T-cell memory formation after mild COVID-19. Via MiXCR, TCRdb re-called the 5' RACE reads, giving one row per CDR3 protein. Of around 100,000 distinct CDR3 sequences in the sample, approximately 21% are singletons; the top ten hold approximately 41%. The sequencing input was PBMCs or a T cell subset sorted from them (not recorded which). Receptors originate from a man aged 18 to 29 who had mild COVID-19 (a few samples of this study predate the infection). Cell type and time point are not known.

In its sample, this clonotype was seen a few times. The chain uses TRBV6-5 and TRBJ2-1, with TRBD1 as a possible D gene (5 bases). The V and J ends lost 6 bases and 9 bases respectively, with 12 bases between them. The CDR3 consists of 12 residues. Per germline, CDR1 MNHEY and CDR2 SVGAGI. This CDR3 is CASSLWGREQFF. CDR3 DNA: TGTGCCAGCAGCCTGTGGGGCCGTGAGCAGTTCTTC.

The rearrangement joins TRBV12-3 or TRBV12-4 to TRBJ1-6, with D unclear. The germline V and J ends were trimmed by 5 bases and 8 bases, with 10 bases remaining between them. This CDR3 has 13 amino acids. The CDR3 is CASSGIGDSPLHF. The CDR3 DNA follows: TGTGCCAGCAGTGGTATTGGCGATTCACCCCTCCACTTT.

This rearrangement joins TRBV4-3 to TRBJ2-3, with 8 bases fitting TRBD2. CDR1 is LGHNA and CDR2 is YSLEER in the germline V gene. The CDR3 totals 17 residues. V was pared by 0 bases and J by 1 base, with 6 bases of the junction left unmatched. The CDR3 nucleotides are TGCGCCAGCAGCCAAGATCGGGTCGGGGGGGGCACAGATACGCAGTATTTT. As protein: CASSQDRVGGGTDTQYF.

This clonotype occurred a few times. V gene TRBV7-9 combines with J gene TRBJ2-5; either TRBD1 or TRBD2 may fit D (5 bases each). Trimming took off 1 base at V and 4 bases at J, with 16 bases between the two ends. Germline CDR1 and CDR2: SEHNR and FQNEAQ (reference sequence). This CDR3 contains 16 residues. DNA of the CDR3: TGTGCCAGCAGCTTAGGGGTCCGGGACGTCACAGAGACCCAGTACTTC. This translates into CASSLGVRDVTETQYF.

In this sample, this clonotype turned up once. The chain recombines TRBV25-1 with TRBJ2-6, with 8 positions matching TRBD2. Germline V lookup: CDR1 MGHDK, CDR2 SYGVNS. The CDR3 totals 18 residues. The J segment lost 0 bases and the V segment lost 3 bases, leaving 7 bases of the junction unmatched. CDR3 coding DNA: TGTGCCAGCAGTGACCCATGGAGCGGGGGCTCTGGGGCCAACGTCCTGACTTTC. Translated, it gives CASSDPWSGGSGANVLTF.

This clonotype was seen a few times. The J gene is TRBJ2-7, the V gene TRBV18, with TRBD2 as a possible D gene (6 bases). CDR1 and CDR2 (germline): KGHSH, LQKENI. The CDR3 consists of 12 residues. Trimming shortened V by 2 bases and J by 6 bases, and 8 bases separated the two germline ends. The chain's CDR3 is CASSPGGVEQYV. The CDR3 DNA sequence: TGTGCCAGCTCACCAGGAGGGGTCGAGCAGTACGTC.

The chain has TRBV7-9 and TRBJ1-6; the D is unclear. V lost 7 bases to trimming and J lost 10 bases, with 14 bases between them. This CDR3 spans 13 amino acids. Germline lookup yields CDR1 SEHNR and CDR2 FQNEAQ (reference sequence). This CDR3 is CASTPVLESPLHF. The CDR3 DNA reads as TGTGCCAGCACCCCAGTCCTGGAATCACCCCTCCACTTT.

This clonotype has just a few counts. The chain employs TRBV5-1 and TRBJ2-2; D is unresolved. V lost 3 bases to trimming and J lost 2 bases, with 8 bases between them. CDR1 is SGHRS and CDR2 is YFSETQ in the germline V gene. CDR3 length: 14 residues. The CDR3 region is CASSSLINTGELFF. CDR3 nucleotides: TGCGCCAGCAGCTCCTTAATAAACACCGGGGAGCTGTTTTTT.

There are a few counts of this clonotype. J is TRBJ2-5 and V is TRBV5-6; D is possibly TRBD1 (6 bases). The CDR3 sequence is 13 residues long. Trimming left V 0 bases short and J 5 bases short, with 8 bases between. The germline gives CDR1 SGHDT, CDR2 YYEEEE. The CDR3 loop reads CASSLGGPETQYF. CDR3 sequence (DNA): TGTGCCAGCAGCTTGGGGGGGCCTGAGACCCAGTACTTC.

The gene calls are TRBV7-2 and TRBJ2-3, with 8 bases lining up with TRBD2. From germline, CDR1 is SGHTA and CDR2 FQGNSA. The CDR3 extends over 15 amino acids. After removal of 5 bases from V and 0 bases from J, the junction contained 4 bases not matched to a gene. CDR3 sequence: CASSDIAGSTDTQYF. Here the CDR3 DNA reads TGTGCCAGCAGCGACATAGCGGGGAGCACAGATACGCAGTATTTT.

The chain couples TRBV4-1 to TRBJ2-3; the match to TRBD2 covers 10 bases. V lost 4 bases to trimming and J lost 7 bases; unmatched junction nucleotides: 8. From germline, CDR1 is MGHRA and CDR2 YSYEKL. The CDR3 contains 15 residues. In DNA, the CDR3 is TGCGCCAGCAGCCTGGAGCGGGGGGGCAGTTATACGCAGTATTTT. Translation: CASSLERGGSYTQYF.

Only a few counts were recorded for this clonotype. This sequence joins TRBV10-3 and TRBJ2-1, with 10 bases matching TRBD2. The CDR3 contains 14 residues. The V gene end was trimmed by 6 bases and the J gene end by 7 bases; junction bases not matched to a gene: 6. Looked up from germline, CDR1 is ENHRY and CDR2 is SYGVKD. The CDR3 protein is CAISTSGVGNEQFF. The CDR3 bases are TGTGCCATCAGCACTAGCGGGGTAGGAAATGAGCAGTTCTTC.

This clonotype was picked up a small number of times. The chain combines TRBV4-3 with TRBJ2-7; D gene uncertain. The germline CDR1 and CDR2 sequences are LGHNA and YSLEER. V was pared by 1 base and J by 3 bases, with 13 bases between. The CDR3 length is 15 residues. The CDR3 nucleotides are TGCGCCAGCAGCCAAGTTGCGATCATGGGCTACGAGCAGTACTTC. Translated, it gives CASSQVAIMGYEQYF.

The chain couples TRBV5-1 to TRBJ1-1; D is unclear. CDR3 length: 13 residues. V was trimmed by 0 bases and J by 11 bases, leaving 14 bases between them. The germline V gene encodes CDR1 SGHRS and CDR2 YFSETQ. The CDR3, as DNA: TGCGCCAGCAGCTTGGCCGAAGAGGTTGGCGCTTTCTTT. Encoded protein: CASSLAEEVGAFF.

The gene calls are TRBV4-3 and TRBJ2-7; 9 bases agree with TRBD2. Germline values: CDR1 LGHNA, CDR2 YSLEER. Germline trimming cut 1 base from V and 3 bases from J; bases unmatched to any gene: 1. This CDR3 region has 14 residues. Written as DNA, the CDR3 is TGCGCCAGCAGCCAAGGGACTAGCGTCTACGAGCAGTACTTC. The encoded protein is CASSQGTSVYEQYF.

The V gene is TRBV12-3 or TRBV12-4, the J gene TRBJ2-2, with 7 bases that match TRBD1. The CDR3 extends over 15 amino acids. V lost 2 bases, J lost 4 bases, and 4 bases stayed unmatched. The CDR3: CASSLQQGTTGELFF. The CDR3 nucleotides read TGTGCCAGCAGTTTACAACAGGGGACCACCGGGGAGCTGTTTTTT.

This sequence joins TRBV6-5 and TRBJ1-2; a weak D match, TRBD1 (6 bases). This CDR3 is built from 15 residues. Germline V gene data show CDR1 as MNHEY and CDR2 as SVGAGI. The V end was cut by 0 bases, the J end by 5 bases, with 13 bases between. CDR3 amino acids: CASSYSAGDFYGYTF. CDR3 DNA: TGTGCCAGCAGTTACTCGGCAGGGGACTTTTATGGCTACACCTTC.

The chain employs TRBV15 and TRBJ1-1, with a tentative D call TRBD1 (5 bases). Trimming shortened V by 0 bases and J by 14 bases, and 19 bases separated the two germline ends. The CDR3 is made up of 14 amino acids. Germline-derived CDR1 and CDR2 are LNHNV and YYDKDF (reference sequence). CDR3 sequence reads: CATSRESGALSMFF. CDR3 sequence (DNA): TGTGCCACCAGCAGAGAATCCGGGGCTCTGAGCATGTTCTTT.

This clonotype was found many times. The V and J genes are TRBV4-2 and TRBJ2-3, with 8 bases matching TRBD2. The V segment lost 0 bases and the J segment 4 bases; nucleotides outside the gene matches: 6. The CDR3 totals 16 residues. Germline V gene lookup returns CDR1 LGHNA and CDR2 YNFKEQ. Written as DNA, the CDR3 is TGTGCCAGCAGCCAAGATATGAGCGGGGGAGCAGATACGCAGTATTTT. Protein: CASSQDMSGGADTQYF.

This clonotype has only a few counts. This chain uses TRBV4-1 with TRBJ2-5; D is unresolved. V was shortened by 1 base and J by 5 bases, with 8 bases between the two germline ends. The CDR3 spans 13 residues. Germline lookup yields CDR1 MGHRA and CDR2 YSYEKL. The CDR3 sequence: CASSQGLEETQYF. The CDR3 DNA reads TGCGCCAGCAGCCAAGGACTGGAGGAGACCCAGTACTTC.

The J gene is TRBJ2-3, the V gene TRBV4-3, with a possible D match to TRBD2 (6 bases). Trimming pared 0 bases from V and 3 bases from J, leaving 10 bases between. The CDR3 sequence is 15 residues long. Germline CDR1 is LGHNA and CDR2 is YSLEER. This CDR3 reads CASSQEAGRTDTQYF. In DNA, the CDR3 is TGCGCCAGCAGCCAAGAGGCAGGGAGGACAGATACGCAGTATTTT.

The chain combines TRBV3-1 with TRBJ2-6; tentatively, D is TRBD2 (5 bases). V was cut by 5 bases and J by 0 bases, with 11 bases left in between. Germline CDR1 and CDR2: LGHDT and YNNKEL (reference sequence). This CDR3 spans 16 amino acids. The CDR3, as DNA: TGTGCCAGCAGCTCCGCGGGTGGCTCTGGGGCCAACGTCCTGACTTTC. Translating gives CASSSAGGSGANVLTF.

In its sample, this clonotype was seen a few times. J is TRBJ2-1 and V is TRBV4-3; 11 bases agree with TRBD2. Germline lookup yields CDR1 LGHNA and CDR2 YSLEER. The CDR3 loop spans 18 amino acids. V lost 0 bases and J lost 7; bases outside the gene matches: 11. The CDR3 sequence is CASSQDLRSLAGGNEQFF. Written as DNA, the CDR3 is TGCGCCAGCAGCCAAGATCTCCGTTCTCTAGCGGGGGGTAATGAGCAGTTCTTC.

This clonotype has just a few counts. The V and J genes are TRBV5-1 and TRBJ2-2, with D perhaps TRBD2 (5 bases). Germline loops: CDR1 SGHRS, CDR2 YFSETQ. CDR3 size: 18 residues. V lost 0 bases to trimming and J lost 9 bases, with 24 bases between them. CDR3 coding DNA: TGCGCCAGCAGCTTGGCCTACACCATAAGCGGCGCGCCGCGGGAGCTGTTTTTT. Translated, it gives CASSLAYTISGAPRELFF. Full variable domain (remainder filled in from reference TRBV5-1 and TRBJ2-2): KAGVTQTPRYLIKTRGQQVTLSCSPISGHRSVSWYQQTPGQGLQFLFEYFSETQRNKGNFPGRFSGRQFSNSRSEMNVSTLELGDSALYLCASSLAYTISGAPRELFFGEGSRLTVL.

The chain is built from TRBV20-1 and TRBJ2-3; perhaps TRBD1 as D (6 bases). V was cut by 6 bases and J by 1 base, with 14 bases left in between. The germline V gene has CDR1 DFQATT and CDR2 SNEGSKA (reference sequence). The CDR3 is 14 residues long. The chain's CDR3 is CSAHLTGRTDTQYF. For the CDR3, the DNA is TGCAGTGCCCACCTGACAGGACGCACAGATACGCAGTATTTT.

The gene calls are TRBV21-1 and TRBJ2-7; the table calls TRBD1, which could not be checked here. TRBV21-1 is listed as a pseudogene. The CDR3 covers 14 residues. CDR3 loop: CASSIGGITYEQYV. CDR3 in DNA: TGTGCCAGCAGCATAGGGGGGATAACCTACGAGCAGTACGTC.

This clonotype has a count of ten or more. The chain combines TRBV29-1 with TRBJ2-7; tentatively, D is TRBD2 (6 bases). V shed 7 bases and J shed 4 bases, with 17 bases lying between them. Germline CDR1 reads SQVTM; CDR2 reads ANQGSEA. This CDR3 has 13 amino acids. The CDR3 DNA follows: TGCAGCGCCATTCCTTTTGCGGGGTACGAGCAGTACTTC. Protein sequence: CSAIPFAGYEQYF.

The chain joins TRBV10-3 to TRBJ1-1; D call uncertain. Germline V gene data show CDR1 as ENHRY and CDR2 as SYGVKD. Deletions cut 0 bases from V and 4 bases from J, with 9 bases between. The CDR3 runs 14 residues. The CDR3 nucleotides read TGTGCCATCAGTGAGTCGGGCGGGGTCACTGAAGCTTTCTTT. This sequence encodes CAISESGGVTEAFF.

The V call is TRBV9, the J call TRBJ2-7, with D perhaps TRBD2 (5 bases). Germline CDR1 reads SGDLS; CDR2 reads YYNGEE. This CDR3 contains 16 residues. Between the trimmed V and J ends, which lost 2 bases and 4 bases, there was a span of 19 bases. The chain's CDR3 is CASSVGLAGPLYEQYF. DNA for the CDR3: TGTGCCAGCAGCGTCGGGCTAGCCGGACCCTTGTACGAGCAGTACTTC.